The 23 T cell receptor beta chains below were found in one sample sequenced in a study of blood T cell repertoires in COVID-19. Assay: immunoSEQ multiplex PCR; the TCRdb copy retains only in-frame clones and omits some. The sample has 65,000 to 85,000 clones, roughly 90% seen once. The sequenced sample consisted of peripheral blood. These TCRs come from a human donor in a cohort sampled during active COVID-19.

V gene TRBV11-2 combines with J gene TRBJ2-7, with D unresolved. This CDR3 is built from 15 residues. V lost 2 bases to trimming and J lost 3 bases, with 14 bases between them. Germline V CDR1 and CDR2: SGHAT, FQNNGV. CDR3 region: CASSLTETGGYEQYF. Here the CDR3 DNA reads TGTGCCAGCAGCTTAACCGAGACTGGCGGCTACGAGCAGTACTTC.

The chain carries TRBV14 and TRBJ1-1; 8 bases agree with TRBD1. The V gene end was trimmed by 2 bases and the J gene end by 5 bases; junction bases not matched to a gene: 4. The CDR3 runs to 14 residues. Looked up from germline, CDR1 is SGHDN and CDR2 is FVKESK. In nucleotides, the CDR3 is TGTGCCAGCAGCCAACAGGGGGCGGTTACTGAAGCTTTCTTT. The encoded protein is CASSQQGAVTEAFF.

The chain uses TRBV28 and TRBJ2-7; the D gene is possibly TRBD1 (6 bases). The CDR3 loop spans 14 amino acids. Trimming took off 8 bases at V and 0 bases at J, with 14 bases between the two ends. Germline V gene sequence: CDR1 MDHEN, CDR2 SYDVKM. The CDR3 DNA follows: TGTGCCAGCTTTAGTGGACAGAGCTCCTACGAGCAGTACTTC. Translation gives CASFSGQSSYEQYF.

This chain links TRBV19 with TRBJ2-5; D may be TRBD2 (7 bases). Trimming took off 5 bases at V and 4 bases at J, with 17 bases between the two ends. The length of the CDR3 is 15 residues. Per germline, CDR1 LNHDA and CDR2 SQIVND (reference sequence). The chain's CDR3 is CASSPGQRGPETQYF. DNA for the CDR3: TGTGCCAGTAGTCCCGGACAGCGGGGTCCAGAGACCCAGTACTTC. The variable domain in full, completed from reference TRBV19 and TRBJ2-5, reads DGGITQSPKYLFRKEGQNVTLSCEQNLNHDAMYWYRQDPGQGLRLIYYSQIVNDFQKGDIAEGYSVSREKKESFPLTVTSAQKNPTAFYLCASSPGQRGPETQYFGPGTRLLVL.

This clone was detected only once. This chain joins TRBV6-5 and TRBJ2-1; 8 bases map to TRBD2. The CDR3 is made up of 14 amino acids. After removal of 7 bases from V and 5 bases from J, the junction contained 7 bases not matched to a gene. The germline CDR1 and CDR2 sequences are MNHEY and SVGAGI. Here the CDR3 reads CASTNGGGHNEQFF. The CDR3 DNA reads TGTGCCAGCACCAACGGCGGGGGGCACAATGAGCAGTTCTTC.

The V and J genes are TRBV5-4 and TRBJ2-3; 7 positions agree with TRBD2. After removal of 2 bases from V and 6 bases from J, the junction contained 12 bases not matched to a gene. The CDR3 consists of 16 residues. CDR1 and CDR2 from the germline V gene are SGHNT and YYREEE (reference sequence). Here the CDR3 reads CASSFVGGRSVDTQYF. CDR3 coding DNA: TGTGCCAGCAGCTTTGTTGGCGGGAGATCTGTGGATACGCAGTATTTT.

The rearrangement joins TRBV7-9 to TRBJ1-6; D is unclear. The CDR3 runs to 13 residues. Germline V gene lookup returns CDR1 SEHNR and CDR2 FQNEAQ (reference sequence). V gave up 5 bases and J gave up 4 bases, with 6 bases separating them. Here the CDR3 reads CASSIRYNSPLHF. DNA of the CDR3: TGTGCCAGCAGCATACGGTATAATTCACCCCTCCACTTT.

V usage is TRBV9 and J usage is TRBJ1-3, with 8 bases matching TRBD1. Looked up from germline, CDR1 is SGDLS and CDR2 is YYNGEE. There are 16 residues in the CDR3. J was trimmed by 5 bases and V by 3 bases; bases with no gene match: 10. For the CDR3, the DNA is TGTGCCAGCAGCGAGGGACCGGACAGGGACCGAAACACCATATATTTT. It encodes CASSEGPDRDRNTIYF.

The J gene is TRBJ2-3, the V gene TRBV19, with no clear D. Per germline, CDR1 LNHDA and CDR2 SQIVND (reference sequence). The CDR3 is 12 amino acids. With 4 bases removed from V and 5 bases from J, the gap between germline ends came to 7 bases. This chain's CDR3 is CASSNQQDTQYF. The CDR3 nucleotides read TGTGCCAGTAGTAACCAACAAGATACGCAGTATTTT.

This clone turned up a few times. The chain uses TRBV6-6 and TRBJ1-5; the match to TRBD1 covers 9 bases. CDR1 and CDR2 (germline): MNHNY, SVGAGI (reference sequence). The CDR3 runs 15 residues. V trimming: 6 bases; J trimming: 0 bases; junction bases outside the gene matches: 3. CDR3 in amino acids: CASRRDRDSNQPQHF. CDR3 nucleotides: TGTGCCAGCAGACGGGACAGGGATAGCAATCAGCCCCAGCATTTT.

This clone was seen a single time. The chain is built from TRBV9 and TRBJ2-1; 13 nucleotides line up with TRBD2. J lost 7 bases, V lost 3 bases, and 19 bases had no gene match. The CDR3 is 20 amino acids. Per the germline V gene, CDR1 is SGDLS and CDR2 is YYNGEE. CDR3 residues: CASSAPPGGLAGRLENEQFF. The CDR3 DNA reads as TGTGCCAGCAGCGCCCCCCCAGGGGGACTAGCGGGACGATTGGAGAATGAGCAGTTCTTC.

V and J are TRBV9 and TRBJ2-3; 9 positions match TRBD2. The CDR3 extends over 17 amino acids. CDR1 is SGDLS, CDR2 YYNGEE, per germline. Losses at the gene ends were 2 bases for V and 6 bases for J; bases not matched to a gene: 13. The CDR3 sequence: CASSVALAGPKGDTQYF. CDR3 DNA: TGTGCCAGCAGCGTTGCGCTAGCGGGGCCGAAGGGGGATACGCAGTATTTT.

The chain carries TRBV30 and TRBJ1-5, with D uncertain. Germline V gives CDR1 GTSNPN, CDR2 SVGIG (reference sequence). The CDR3 has 14 residues. V gave up 0 bases and J gave up 4 bases, with 10 bases separating them. This chain's CDR3 is CAWSVEVWNQPQHF. Here the CDR3 DNA reads TGTGCCTGGAGTGTTGAGGTGTGGAATCAGCCCCAGCATTTT.

This clone appeared a single time. V is TRBV5-1 and J is TRBJ2-2, with 10 bases that match TRBD2. V lost 4 bases and J lost 5; bases outside the gene matches: 8. Germline values: CDR1 SGHRS, CDR2 YFSETQ. This CDR3 has 16 amino acids. The CDR3: CASSRSSGRETGELFF. DNA for the CDR3: TGCGCCAGCAGCAGATCTAGCGGGAGAGAGACCGGGGAGCTGTTTTTT.

This clone appeared a single time. The chain joins TRBV10-3 to TRBJ1-1; no clear D gene. The germline V and J ends were trimmed by 8 bases and 7 bases, with 20 bases remaining between them. The CDR3 covers 14 residues. The germline CDR1 and CDR2 sequences are ENHRY and SYGVKD. The CDR3 bases are TGTGCCATCCGCCCTATGGGAGGGTGGAGTGAAGCTTTCTTT. Translated: CAIRPMGGWSEAFF.

The genes are TRBV6-5 and TRBJ2-5, with 9 nucleotides matching TRBD1. CDR1 and CDR2 (germline): MNHEY, SVGAGI. The J segment lost 7 bases and the V segment lost 0 bases, leaving 6 bases of the junction unmatched. The CDR3 has 15 residues. The CDR3: CASSYSQGAKGTQYF. DNA of the CDR3: TGTGCCAGCAGTTACTCACAGGGGGCCAAGGGGACCCAGTACTTC.

This chain connects TRBV18 to TRBJ2-3, with D possibly matching TRBD2 (6 bases). Trimming stripped 6 bases from V and 0 bases from J, with 16 bases between. Per germline, CDR1 KGHSH and CDR2 LQKENI. This CDR3 has 16 residues. Here the CDR3 DNA reads TGTGCCAGCTCCCCATTGGCTGGGACTAGCACAGATACGCAGTATTTT. It translates to CASSPLAGTSTDTQYF.

The chain combines TRBV6-6 with TRBJ2-7; D might be TRBD2 (5 bases). Trimming cost V 8 bases and J 7 bases, with 15 bases left between them. This CDR3 has 12 amino acids. Germline assignment: CDR1 MNHNY and CDR2 SVGAGI (reference sequence). CDR3 protein: CASLPGVGEQYF. The CDR3 DNA is TGTGCCAGCCTCCCCGGGGTTGGGGAGCAGTACTTC.

This clone was seen only once. The V gene is TRBV6-5, the J gene TRBJ1-3; the D gene is possibly TRBD1 (6 bases). V lost 6 bases and J lost 2, with 8 bases in between. Germline loops: CDR1 MNHEY, CDR2 SVGAGI. The CDR3 covers 13 residues. DNA for the CDR3: TGTGCCAGCAGGAGGGACACTGGAAACACCATATATTTT. It is translated as CASRRDTGNTIYF.

The chain is built from TRBV9 and TRBJ2-1; a weak D match, TRBD1 (6 bases). This CDR3 region has 15 residues. Looked up from germline, CDR1 is SGDLS and CDR2 is YYNGEE. V lost 2 bases and J lost 5, with 14 bases in between. The chain's CDR3 is CASSVRDTTHNEQFF. The CDR3 DNA sequence: TGTGCCAGCAGCGTCCGGGACACGACTCACAATGAGCAGTTCTTC.

The chain is built from TRBV6-2 or TRBV6-3 and TRBJ2-7; no clear D. The ends were cut back, 2 bases at V and 7 bases at J, with 9 bases in the middle. Germline CDR1 reads MNHEY; CDR2 reads SVGEGT. The CDR3 is 12 residues long. As DNA, the CDR3 is TGTGCCAGCAGTTACGTTCAGAGGGAGCAGTACTTC. Its protein is CASSYVQREQYF.

This clone was recorded once. The rearrangement joins TRBV6-5 to TRBJ2-5; TRBD1 aligns across 9 bases. Germline lookup yields CDR1 MNHEY and CDR2 SVGAGI. V lost 6 bases and J lost 7; bases outside the gene matches: 6. This CDR3 region has 13 residues. CDR3 region: CASRGQGRGTQYF. The DNA for the CDR3 is TGTGCCAGCAGAGGACAGGGGAGAGGGACCCAGTACTTC.

The chain has TRBV6-5 and TRBJ2-7; D gene ambiguous. Germline V CDR1 and CDR2: MNHEY, SVGAGI. V lost 4 bases and J lost 1, with 8 bases in between. The CDR3 extends over 13 amino acids. The CDR3 DNA sequence: TGTGCCAGCAGTTCGGTACCATCCTACGAGCAGTACTTC. This translates into CASSSVPSYEQYF.